This T cell receptor (beta chain) was identified during a study of glioma-infiltrating T cells. V was pared by 10 bases and J by 1 base, with 19 bases between. CDR3 length: 15 residues. Amplification of TCR alpha and beta CDR3 regions from RNA used iRepertoire nested multiplex PCR. Input was about 85-400 ng of tissue mRNA or PBMC total RNA. From the multiplex PCR reads, TCRdb called clonotypes with MiXCR, one entry per CDR3 protein. The sample holds around 130,000 distinct CDR3 sequences, about 25% seen once. This clonotype was seen a handful of times. This TCR was recovered from a human donor with low-grade glioma or glioblastoma, undergoing nonglioma brain surgery, or in good health (not recorded which). The V and J genes are TRBV12-3 or TRBV12-4 and TRBJ2-5; D may correspond to TRBD1 or TRBD2 (5 bases each). The sequencing input was glioma tissue, nonneoplastic brain tissue, or PBMCs (not recorded which). The CDR3 sequence: CATLLMGDPQETQYF. The CDR3 DNA is TGTGCCACCCTCTTGATGGGGGACCCCCAAGAGACCCAGTACTTC.